This TCR beta chain was recovered during a study of blood T cell repertoires in COVID-19. V was pared by 11 bases and J by 1 base, with 11 bases between. This CDR3 region has 12 residues. Germline values: CDR1 ENHRY, CDR2 SYGVKD. Methods used by the authors: Quantification of nucleated cells was approximated via reference gene primer amplification. Sequencing used immunoSEQ multiplex PCR; TCRdb keeps in-frame clones, though not all of them. V and J calls and clone size are as listed in that table; D and trimming were resolved from the DNA. The repertoire has approximately 70,000 clones, around 85% of them found once; the top ten carry roughly 40%.

The gene calls are TRBV10-3 and TRBJ1-1, with D maybe TRBD1 (5 bases). This TCR came from a woman of 80 years or more with active or convalescent COVID-19. The sample consisted of peripheral blood. CDR3 sequence (DNA): TGTGCCTCCAGGGTACCGAACACTGAAGCTTTCTTT. It encodes CASRVPNTEAFF.